This T cell receptor (beta chain) is from a study of T cells in Graves' hyperthyroidism and ophthalmopathy. In its sample, this clonotype was seen many times. From RNA transcripts, TCR beta CDR3 regions were amplified. HTBI primers drove first-round RT-PCR of the TCR CDR3. One entry per CDR3 protein results from TCRdb running MiXCR on the multiplex PCR reads. The table includes 280,000 or so distinct CDR3 sequences, about 16% detected once. Germline CDR1 KGHSH, CDR2 LQKENI. This CDR3 spans 13 amino acids. V lost 3 bases, J lost 6 bases, and 12 bases lay in between. The hyperthyroidism patients had all been newly diagnosed, and their disease duration was under 2 months. Their ages ranged from 18 to 65 years. Patients were excluded for uncontrolled infection, other autoimmune disease, pregnancy or lactation. 9.5 to 10 ml fresh peripheral blood yielded the PBMCs.

This chain connects TRBV18 to TRBJ2-7; D is unresolved. The sample consisted of blood. The TCR sequence derives from a woman aged 45-60 years with Graves' hyperthyroidism that later progressed to Graves' ophthalmopathy. DNA of the CDR3: TGTGCCAGCTCACCTATGGTCGACCGCGAGCAGTACTTC. Its translation: CASSPMVDREQYF. The complete variable domain, with remaining parts taken from reference TRBV18 and TRBJ2-7, reads NAGVMQNPRHLVRRRGQEARLRCSPMKGHSHVYWYRQLPEEGLKFMVYLQKENIIDESGMPKERFSAEFPKEGPSILRIQQVVRGDSAAYFCASSPMVDREQYFGPGTRLTVT.